A selection of T cell receptor beta chains follows, all from one sample in a study of PD-1 blockade in classical Hodgkin lymphoma. Data came from immunoSEQ multiplex PCR; TCRdb stores just in-frame clones and leaves some out. This sample yields more than 20,000 clones, of which more than 75% are seen a single time; roughly 21% belongs to the top ten. This material consisted of peripheral blood mononuclear cells (PBMCs), taken before the fourth cycle of nivolumab. These receptors came from a human donor with classical Hodgkin lymphoma. Each CDR3 is given with its conserved first and last residue. The D gene is left open where the match is weak.

V gene	J gene	D gene	CDR3 DNA	CDR3 protein
TRBV19	TRBJ2-1	TRBD2	TGTGCCAGTAGTATCGAGCGGGGGAGGAACAATGAGCAGTTCTTC	CASSIERGRNNEQFF
TRBV6-4	TRBJ1-5	.	TGTGCCAGCAGTGAGGCACTAGGTCAGCCCCAGCATTTT	CASSEALGQPQHF
TRBV6-1	TRBJ2-5	.	TGTGCCAGCAGTGCTTCGGGGGCTGAGACCCAGTACTTC	CASSASGAETQYF
TRBV6-5	TRBJ1-3	.	TGTGCCAGCAGTTACTCGGACGGAAACACCATATATTTT	CASSYSDGNTIYF
TRBV19	TRBJ1-5	.	TGTGCCAGTAATTGGGCAGGTCCTCAGCCCCAGCATTTT	CASNWAGPQPQHF
TRBV7-3	TRBJ2-2	.	TGTGCCAGCAGCTTAAAGTTCCGACCCGCTTACCTAGCGCACGGGGAGCTGTTTTTT	CASSLKFRPAYLAHGELFF
TRBV19	TRBJ2-3	.	TGTGCCAGTAATCTAAGAGGGAAAACAGATACGCAGTATTTT	CASNLRGKTDTQYF
TRBV5-1	TRBJ2-1	TRBD1	TGCGCCAGCAGCACGGGACAGGGGGCGCTCCACAATGAGCAGTTCTTC	CASSTGQGALHNEQFF
TRBV9	TRBJ2-1	TRBD2	TGTGCCAGCAGCGTAGACGGGGGGTCCTACAATGAGCAGTTCTTC	CASSVDGGSYNEQFF
TRBV5-6	TRBJ2-5	TRBD2	TGTGCCAGCAGCCTCTGGGTTGGACTAGCGGAATATAAGGACCAGTACTTC	CASSLWVGLAEYKDQYF
TRBV9	TRBJ2-7	.	TGTGCCAGCAGCACCCGACCCGGAAACTACGAGCAGTACTTC	CASSTRPGNYEQYF
TRBV7-9	TRBJ2-7	TRBD1	TGTGCCAGCAGGCCCTACAGGGGCCACTACTACGAGCAGTACTTC	CASRPYRGHYYEQYF
TRBV5-4	TRBJ2-7	.	TGTGCCAGCAGCTCCCCTGGAATCTACGAGCAGTACTTC	CASSSPGIYEQYF
TRBV11-2	TRBJ1-4	.	TGTGCCAGCAGCTTTTCAGGGCGGAATGAAAAACTGTTTTTT	CASSFSGRNEKLFF